The clone carrying this T cell receptor beta chain occurred a few times. The germline CDR1 and CDR2 sequences are MDHEN and SYDVKM. Trimming pared 9 bases from V and 3 bases from J, leaving 12 bases between. The CDR3 runs to 12 residues. Sequencing used immunoSEQ multiplex PCR; TCRdb keeps in-frame clones, though not all of them. The table includes roughly 120,000 clones, approximately 85% detected once. This sample was included in a study of blood T cell repertoires in COVID-19. The sequence derives from a human donor in a cohort sampled during active COVID-19. V usage is TRBV28 and J usage is TRBJ2-7; the D is unclear. Sequences were obtained from peripheral blood. The CDR3 nucleotides read TGTGCCAGTGTAGATTCCGGCTACGAGCAGTACTTC. Encoded protein: CASVDSGYEQYF.